Below, 9 T cell receptor beta chains from the same sample are listed, as sequenced in a study of blood T cell repertoires in COVID-19. Repertoires were generated with immunoSEQ multiplex PCR, while TCRdb's copy carries only in-frame clones and drops some. The data contain 85,000 to 120,000 clones, 70% to 90% of them singletons. What was sequenced was peripheral blood. Receptor source: a middle-aged man with active COVID-19.

The V and J genes are TRBV7-9 and TRBJ2-3; the match to TRBD1 covers 7 bases. J lost 0 bases, V lost 8 bases, and 8 bases had no gene match. CDR1 is SEHNR, CDR2 FQNEAQ, per germline (reference sequence). The CDR3 length is 15 residues. Here the CDR3 DNA reads TGTGCCAGCCCAGTAGGGGGCACTAGCACAGATACGCAGTATTTT. It encodes CASPVGGTSTDTQYF.

A single count supports this clone. CDR3 in DNA: TGCGCCAGCAGCCAGCCGGGACAGCGCCTCTACGAGCAGTACTTC. Translating gives CASSQPGQRLYEQYF. This chain links TRBV4-1 with TRBJ2-7, with 7 bases aligning to TRBD1. Looked up from germline, CDR1 is MGHRA and CDR2 is YSYEKL. V lost 3 bases, J lost 3 bases, and 8 bases stayed unmatched. The CDR3 has 15 residues.

CDR3 bases: TGTGCCAGCAGCGAGCGACAGGTGGGGACTGAAGCTTTCTTT. Its protein is CASSERQVGTEAFF. The gene calls are TRBV6-6 and TRBJ1-1, with D maybe TRBD1 (6 bases). CDR3 length equals 14 residues. The germline V gene has CDR1 MNHNY and CDR2 SVGAGI (reference sequence). Trimming took 6 bases from V and 5 from J, leaving 16 bases between them.

CDR3: CSASRSGSEQFF. CDR3 bases: TGCAGTGCTAGTCGGTCGGGATCCGAGCAGTTCTTC. The V and J genes are TRBV20-1 and TRBJ2-1; D may be TRBD2 (5 bases). CDR1 is DFQATT and CDR2 is SNEGSKA in the germline V gene (reference sequence). The CDR3 has 12 amino acids. Between the trimmed V and J ends, which lost 3 bases and 10 bases, there was a span of 13 bases.

This sequence joins TRBV5-1 and TRBJ2-7, with 9 bases identical to TRBD1. Germline loops: CDR1 SGHRS, CDR2 YFSETQ. Trimming at V came to 1 base and at J to 5 bases, leaving 4 bases not matched to a gene. The CDR3 length is 14 residues. The CDR3 region is CASSLTGGLNEQYF. CDR3 DNA sequence: TGCGCCAGCAGCTTGACAGGGGGCTTGAACGAGCAGTACTTC.

This chain connects TRBV6-5 to TRBJ2-7; D may be TRBD2 (6 bases). CDR1 and CDR2 from the germline V gene are MNHEY and SVGAGI. This CDR3 is 15 amino acids long. V shed 0 bases and J shed 0 bases, with 9 bases lying between them. DNA for the CDR3: TGTGCCAGCAGTTACTCCGCGGGGAGCTCCTACGAGCAGTACTTC. Translation: CASSYSAGSSYEQYF.

This clone was picked up one time. The chain joins TRBV12-3 or TRBV12-4 to TRBJ2-1; 8 positions match TRBD1. The J segment lost 7 bases and the V segment lost 8 bases, leaving 7 bases of the junction unmatched. This CDR3 spans 13 amino acids. CDR3 bases: TGTGCCAGCGGACAGGGCAACGGGAATGAGCAGTTCTTC. Translating it yields CASGQGNGNEQFF.

The rearrangement uses TRBV6-5 and TRBJ1-2; D gene ambiguous. This CDR3 region has 15 residues. Between the trimmed V and J ends, which lost 6 bases and 3 bases, there was a span of 17 bases. Germline V gene lookup returns CDR1 MNHEY and CDR2 SVGAGI. The CDR3 DNA reads as TGTGCCAGCAGCCCCCGACGAACCGCGGACTATGGCTACACCTTC. Protein: CASSPRRTADYGYTF.

V gene TRBV7-9 combines with J gene TRBJ1-1; 9 positions agree with TRBD1. V lost 4 bases, J lost 5 bases, and 11 bases stayed unmatched. This CDR3 is built from 16 residues. From germline, CDR1 is SEHNR and CDR2 FQNEAQ (reference sequence). CDR3 region: CASSSRVTGGATEAFF. The CDR3 region has the DNA TGTGCCAGCAGCTCCCGGGTCACAGGGGGCGCAACTGAAGCTTTCTTT.